Presented here are 21 T cell receptor beta chains from one specimen sequenced in a study of T cells after yellow fever vaccination (dated by TCRdb to between 2018 and 2020). What this sample's treatment or condition label stands for: live attenuated yellow fever vaccine strain. Library method: 5' RACE. TCRdb records Illumina NovaSeq 6000 as the sequencer. Using fastp trimming at Q25 and MiXCR clonotype assembly, TCRdb reanalyzed the public sequencing data and kept in-frame beta chains. Merged by CDR3 protein, the rows form single entries marked with the most common genes and DNA. The sample includes roughly 400,000 distinct CDR3 sequences, with 15% to 20% observed a single time. Of the sample, about 18% is held by the ten largest clones. This specimen was PBMCs, taken before the yellow fever booster vaccination. The receptors come from a man aged 18 to 30 who received the YFV17D yellow fever vaccine.

This clonotype has a handful of counts. The V gene is TRBV7-9, the J gene TRBJ2-3; 8 bases map to TRBD1. Germline V CDR1 and CDR2: SEHNR, FQNEAQ (reference sequence). V was pared by 3 bases and J by 3 bases, with 5 bases of the junction left unmatched. The CDR3 sequence is 15 residues long. The DNA for the CDR3 is TGTGCCAGCAGCTTCGGACAGGGACGGACAGATACGCAGTATTTT. Translated: CASSFGQGRTDTQYF.

The rearrangement links TRBV18 to TRBJ2-1; tentative D call: TRBD2 (5 bases). Trimming removed 1 base at V and 8 bases at J, with 15 bases between. The CDR3 has 15 amino acids. From germline, CDR1 is KGHSH and CDR2 LQKENI. DNA for the CDR3: TGTGCCAGCTCACCACTATCGACGTCGAGGGATGAGCAGTTCTTC. Protein: CASSPLSTSRDEQFF.

This chain uses TRBV6-2 or TRBV6-3 with TRBJ2-7; D perhaps matches TRBD2 (7 bases). The V and J ends lost 6 bases and 6 bases respectively, with 12 bases between them. From germline, CDR1 is MNHEY and CDR2 SVGEGT. CDR3 length: 12 residues. CDR3 in amino acids: CASRTGGVEQYF. In DNA, the CDR3 is TGTGCCAGCAGGACGGGGGGCGTCGAGCAGTACTTC.

This clonotype was seen more than once but under ten times. V and J are TRBV20-1 and TRBJ2-5, with TRBD1 identical over 11 bases. CDR3 length: 15 amino acids. Germline V gives CDR1 DFQATT, CDR2 SNEGSKA (reference sequence). J gave up 7 bases and V 6 bases, and 13 bases lay outside the gene matches. Here the CDR3 DNA reads TGCAGTGCGCCTTCTCCGGGACAGGGGGTTTGGACCCAGTACTTC. This sequence encodes CSAPSPGQGVWTQYF.

This clonotype was detected only a few times. The gene calls are TRBV3-1 and TRBJ2-5, with TRBD2 matching over 8 bases. V lost 4 bases to trimming and J lost 0 bases; unmatched junction nucleotides: 10. CDR1 is LGHDT, CDR2 YNNKEL, per germline (reference sequence). The CDR3 runs to 17 residues. The chain's CDR3 is CASSREGSGAYQETQYF. CDR3 nucleotides: TGTGCCAGCAGCCGTGAAGGTAGCGGGGCGTACCAAGAGACCCAGTACTTC.

This rearrangement joins TRBV15 to TRBJ1-5; D might be TRBD1 (6 bases). V lost 5 bases to trimming and J lost 7 bases, with 15 bases between them. Germline values: CDR1 LNHNV, CDR2 YYDKDF (reference sequence). The CDR3 loop spans 14 amino acids. Written as DNA, the CDR3 is TGTGCCACCAGCGGTACAGGGTCACGGCAGCCCCAGCATTTT. It codes for CATSGTGSRQPQHF.

The chain combines TRBV29-1 with TRBJ2-1; 11 positions match TRBD1. V gave up 3 bases and J gave up 9 bases; unmatched junction bases: 7. This CDR3 is 14 amino acids long. Germline V gene data show CDR1 as SQVTM and CDR2 as ANQGSEA. The DNA for the CDR3 is TGCAGCGTTGAGGGACAGGGGGTTGGGGGTGAGCAGTTCTTC. This encodes CSVEGQGVGGEQFF.

This clonotype showed up just a few times. This chain links TRBV5-1 with TRBJ1-2; no definite D call. Deletions cut 5 bases from V and 8 bases from J, with 16 bases between. Looked up from germline, CDR1 is SGHRS and CDR2 is YFSETQ. The CDR3 has 13 amino acids. The CDR3 is CASRTKPSMGYTF. CDR3 DNA sequence: TGCGCCAGCAGAACAAAGCCTTCTATGGGCTACACCTTC.

The genes are TRBV10-3 and TRBJ2-3; 11 positions match TRBD2. With V trimmed by 6 bases and J by 4 bases, 6 bases remained unmatched. From germline, CDR1 is ENHRY and CDR2 SYGVKD. This CDR3 contains 15 residues. As DNA, the CDR3 is TGTGCCATCAGACTAGCGGGGGAAATTCCAGATACGCAGTATTTT. Translation gives CAIRLAGEIPDTQYF.

CDR3 in amino acids: CASSAGTGFTETQYF. CDR3 DNA: TGTGCCAGCAGCGCGGGGACAGGGTTTACGGAGACCCAGTACTTC. The chain couples TRBV5-4 to TRBJ2-5; 9 bases line up with TRBD1. Germline assignment: CDR1 SGHNT and CDR2 YYREEE (reference sequence). This CDR3 comprises 15 residues. J lost 5 bases, V lost 4 bases, and 9 bases had no gene match.

This chain joins TRBV6-2 or TRBV6-3 and TRBJ1-4, with TRBD1 matching over 8 bases. The ends lost 6 bases at V and 2 bases at J; junction bases unmatched: 8. Germline CDR1 reads MNHEY; CDR2 reads SVGEGT. The CDR3 extends over 16 amino acids. The CDR3 bases are TGTGCCAGCAGCTCCGGACAGGGTTGGACTAATGAAAAACTGTTTTTT. Its protein product is CASSSGQGWTNEKLFF.

This rearrangement joins TRBV9 to TRBJ1-5; weak D call: TRBD1 (5 bases). The germline V gene encodes CDR1 SGDLS and CDR2 YYNGEE. The CDR3 consists of 13 residues. V was cut by 5 bases and J by 5 bases, with 11 bases left in between. The CDR3 bases are TGTGCCAGCAGTCTCCTACAGGATCAGCCCCAGCATTTT. Its protein is CASSLLQDQPQHF.

The chain carries TRBV6-2 or TRBV6-3 and TRBJ2-3, with a possible D match to TRBD2 (5 bases). CDR1 MNHEY and CDR2 SVGEGT come from the germline V gene. Trimming cost V 0 bases and J 7 bases, with 14 bases left between them. The CDR3 is 15 amino acids. CDR3 coding DNA: TGTGCCAGCAGTTACTCTAGCGACCCAACCAATACGCAGTATTTT. Protein product: CASSYSSDPTNTQYF.

This clonotype was detected ten times or more. The CDR3 DNA is TGTGCCAGCAGATGGGTCGGGAACACTGAAGCTTTCTTT. Translation gives CASRWVGNTEAFF. The V call is TRBV6-5, the J call TRBJ1-1; D gene unclear. V was cut by 6 bases and J by 1 base, with 9 bases left in between. The CDR3 loop spans 13 amino acids. Per the germline V gene, CDR1 is MNHEY and CDR2 is SVGAGI.

This chain connects TRBV6-5 to TRBJ1-3; unclear D gene. Trimming took 0 bases from V and 4 from J, leaving 13 bases between them. The CDR3 contains 16 residues. The germline V gene has CDR1 MNHEY and CDR2 SVGAGI. In nucleotides, the CDR3 is TGTGCCAGCAGTTACTCGGGCCTGGCGGCCGGAAACACCATATATTTT. As protein: CASSYSGLAAGNTIYF.

This clonotype was counted a few times. The J gene is TRBJ2-5, the V gene TRBV12-3 or TRBV12-4; 15 bases align to TRBD2. There are 16 residues in the CDR3. Trimming removed 6 bases from V and 4 bases from J; junction bases left unmatched: 6. The CDR3 reads CASSPGLAGGGETQYF. CDR3 coding DNA: TGTGCCAGCAGCCCGGGACTAGCGGGGGGCGGAGAGACCCAGTACTTC.

The chain is built from TRBV5-1 and TRBJ2-1; D is undetermined. Germline lookup yields CDR1 SGHRS and CDR2 YFSETQ. The CDR3 has 14 residues. V was shortened by 1 base and J by 3 bases, with 8 bases between the two germline ends. Here the CDR3 reads CASSLSAVYNEQFF. The CDR3, as DNA: TGCGCCAGCAGCTTGAGCGCAGTCTACAATGAGCAGTTCTTC.

This clonotype appeared a few times. The chain uses TRBV4-2 and TRBJ2-1, with TRBD2 matching over 8 bases. Germline V gives CDR1 LGHNA, CDR2 YNFKEQ. V was pared by 6 bases and J by 7 bases, with 11 bases of the junction left unmatched. The CDR3 contains 15 residues. CDR3 region: CASSSSGTRRNEQFF. CDR3 coding DNA: TGTGCCAGCAGTTCTTCCGGGACTAGGAGGAATGAGCAGTTCTTC.

The sample holds a few counts of this clonotype. The V and J genes are TRBV6-2 or TRBV6-3 and TRBJ1-6; TRBD1 is a possible D gene (6 bases). Germline V gives CDR1 MNHEY, CDR2 SVGEGT. The CDR3 covers 18 residues. V lost 2 bases and J lost 5, with 19 bases in between. CDR3 nucleotides: TGTGCCAGCAGTTACGTACAGGGAGCCGCTCTGAATAATTCACCCCTCCACTTT. Protein sequence: CASSYVQGAALNNSPLHF.

J is TRBJ2-1 and V is TRBV20-1; either TRBD1 or TRBD2 may supply D (6 bases each). Germline CDR1 DFQATT, CDR2 SNEGSKA (reference sequence). Trimming cost V 0 bases and J 3 bases, with 12 bases left between them. The CDR3 extends over 15 amino acids. CDR3 in DNA: TGCAGTGCTAGAGATTTGGGGGGCAACTACAATGAGCAGTTCTTC. Encoded protein: CSARDLGGNYNEQFF.

The chain is built from TRBV7-8 and TRBJ2-7; D assignment may be TRBD1 or TRBD2 (5 bases each). CDR1 and CDR2 (germline): SGHVS, FQNEAQ. CDR3 length: 14 residues. The V gene lost 1 base and the J gene lost 7 bases, with 14 bases spanning the gap. The CDR3 sequence: CASSLDEGLGEQYV. The CDR3 DNA reads as TGTGCCAGCAGCTTAGACGAGGGGCTGGGTGAGCAGTACGTC.